One sample yielded the 24 T cell receptor beta chains listed below, sequenced in a study of blood T cells in healthy people across ages. The second PCR ran roughly 6 to 11 cycles with a sample-barcoded 5' primer and J-beta primers. TCRdb reanalysed the 5' RACE reads using MiXCR and keeps one entry per CDR3 protein. Among 1.5 million to 2 million distinct CDR3 sequences listed, 28% were seen once. The sequencing sample was made of blood. The receptors here all came from a woman aged 25 to 39 in good health.

This clonotype has a handful of counts. V is TRBV18 and J is TRBJ1-2; no clear D. The CDR3 is 14 residues long. The V and J ends lost 4 bases and 8 bases respectively, with 17 bases between them. In germline, CDR1 is KGHSH, CDR2 LQKENI. The CDR3 protein is CASSLATSTDGYTF. The CDR3 region has the DNA TGTGCCAGCTCACTGGCGACCTCAACCGACGGCTACACCTTC.

This clonotype was detected many times. This chain links TRBV4-1 with TRBJ2-1; 9 nucleotides match TRBD2. Germline V gives CDR1 MGHRA, CDR2 YSYEKL. The junction had 9 bases not matched to a gene; V was cut back by 0 bases and J by 6 bases. The CDR3 covers 17 residues. CDR3 loop: CASSQDRGGGGFNEQFF. The DNA for the CDR3 is TGCGCCAGCAGCCAAGACCGGGGCGGGGGGGGTTTCAATGAGCAGTTCTTC.

This clonotype was seen ten or more times. V and J are TRBV29-1 and TRBJ1-2; D gene ambiguous. The CDR3 is 11 amino acids. Trimming pared 6 bases from V and 7 bases from J, leaving 12 bases between. Germline V gene sequence: CDR1 SQVTM, CDR2 ANQGSEA. The DNA for the CDR3 is TGCAGCGTGTTAGGGCAAGGTGGCTACACCTTC. It encodes CSVLGQGGYTF.

This clonotype was seen repeatedly, ten times or more. In nucleotides, the CDR3 is TGCGCCAGCAGCTTGATGTCCAGCTCCACCTACGAGCAGTACTTC. Its translation: CASSLMSSSTYEQYF. The chain carries TRBV5-1 and TRBJ2-7; no firm D call. Looked up from germline, CDR1 is SGHRS and CDR2 is YFSETQ. Trimming stripped 1 base from V and 2 bases from J, with 13 bases between. This CDR3 is 15 amino acids long.

The table lists this clonotype with a few counts. The gene calls are TRBV25-1 and TRBJ2-5; D gene ambiguous. CDR1 and CDR2 from the germline V gene are MGHDK and SYGVNS. Trimming stripped 3 bases from V and 0 bases from J, with 8 bases between. The CDR3 spans 14 residues. The CDR3 DNA sequence: TGTGCCAGCAGTGACCCCTCGTACCAAGAGACCCAGTACTTC. As protein: CASSDPSYQETQYF.

The chain recombines TRBV2 with TRBJ1-6; 7 bases fit TRBD1. The CDR3 is made up of 15 amino acids. Germline V gene sequence: CDR1 SNHLY, CDR2 FYNNEI. V trimming: 4 bases; J trimming: 10 bases; junction bases outside the gene matches: 10. In DNA, the CDR3 is TGTGCCAGCAGTGTATCCGGGACAGTCCGGTCACCCCTCCACTTT. This gives the protein CASSVSGTVRSPLHF.

To note about this clonotype: One end of the junction fails to match germline, which may point to a read error. This rearrangement joins TRBV2 to TRBJ2-1; TRBD2 is a possible D gene (6 bases). Germline V gene sequence: CDR1 SNHLY, CDR2 FYNNEI. The CDR3 has 16 amino acids. The CDR3 coding sequence is TGTGCCAGCAGCCCCGATCGATACCGGGAGAGGAATGAACAGTTCTTC. Protein product: CASSPDRYRERNEQFF.

The rearrangement joins TRBV12-3 or TRBV12-4 to TRBJ2-3; D tentatively reads TRBD1 or TRBD2 (7 bases each). With 6 bases removed from V and 2 bases from J, the gap between germline ends came to 12 bases. This CDR3 has 14 amino acids. This CDR3 is CASRGEGATDTQYF. The CDR3 coding sequence is TGTGCCAGCAGGGGGGAGGGGGCCACAGATACGCAGTATTTT.

The rearrangement links TRBV5-6 to TRBJ2-5, with D uncertain. Germline values: CDR1 SGHDT, CDR2 YYEEEE. Trimming removed 0 bases from V and 4 bases from J, with 7 bases in between. CDR3 length equals 13 residues. The CDR3: CASSLGYAETQYF. DNA of the CDR3: TGTGCCAGCAGCTTGGGATACGCAGAGACCCAGTACTTC.

There are a few counts of this clonotype. The rearrangement joins TRBV7-6 to TRBJ1-2, with TRBD1 identical over 8 bases. The CDR3 covers 13 residues. The germline gives CDR1 SGHVS, CDR2 FNYEAQ. The ends lost 5 bases at V and 6 bases at J; junction bases unmatched: 5. CDR3 coding DNA: TGTGCCAGCAGCCCGACAGGGGACAATGGCTACACCTTC. Translating gives CASSPTGDNGYTF.

The chain recombines TRBV5-1 with TRBJ2-1, with D possibly being TRBD1 (5 bases). V lost 4 bases and J 2 bases, leaving 13 bases between the germline ends. CDR1 SGHRS and CDR2 YFSETQ come from the germline V gene. The CDR3 has 15 residues. CDR3: CASSQDGQAYNEQFF. The CDR3 DNA reads TGCGCCAGCAGCCAGGACGGACAAGCCTACAATGAGCAGTTCTTC.

This clonotype has just a few counts. J is TRBJ2-1 and V is TRBV3-1; D assignment may be TRBD1 or TRBD2 (6 bases each). Trimming stripped 1 base from V and 0 bases from J, with 16 bases between. Germline lookup yields CDR1 LGHDT and CDR2 YNNKEL (reference sequence). This CDR3 has 18 residues. This CDR3 is CASSQAGGGRDSYNEQFF. CDR3 sequence (DNA): TGTGCCAGCAGCCAAGCTGGAGGGGGGCGGGACTCCTACAATGAGCAGTTCTTC.

The chain carries TRBV5-1 and TRBJ2-7; the match to TRBD2 covers 11 bases. The CDR3 contains 18 residues. The ends lost 1 base at V and 6 bases at J; junction bases unmatched: 15. Germline assignment: CDR1 SGHRS and CDR2 YFSETQ. The CDR3 region is CASSLRGLAEEAGVEQYF. CDR3 bases: TGCGCCAGCAGCTTGCGGGGACTAGCGGAAGAGGCCGGTGTCGAGCAGTACTTC.

A remark on this clonotype: A much more abundant neighbour one base away suggests this may be a read error. The chain carries TRBV7-9 and TRBJ2-6, with 13 nucleotides matching TRBD2. Germline V gene lookup returns CDR1 SEHNR and CDR2 FQNEAQ (reference sequence). Losses at the gene ends were 6 bases for V and 13 bases for J; bases not matched to a gene: 6. The CDR3 length is 14 residues. CDR3 in amino acids: CASSGLAGVHVLTF. For the CDR3, the DNA is TGTGCCAGCAGTGGACTAGCGGGAGTCCATGTCCTGACTTTC.

This clonotype has a handful of counts. The rearrangement uses TRBV4-1 and TRBJ2-1; 16 nucleotides line up with TRBD2. Trimming removed 3 bases from V and 9 bases from J; junction bases left unmatched: 8. Germline V gene data show CDR1 as MGHRA and CDR2 as YSYEKL. This CDR3 has 17 amino acids. CDR3 region: CASSQAPGLAGGTEQFF. The CDR3 region has the DNA TGCGCCAGCAGCCAGGCGCCGGGACTAGCGGGAGGGACTGAGCAGTTCTTC.

This clonotype was seen only a few times. This chain connects TRBV5-1 to TRBJ2-7; 10 nucleotides agree with TRBD2. The CDR3 length is 14 residues. The germline V gene encodes CDR1 SGHRS and CDR2 YFSETQ. The junction had 7 bases not matched to a gene; V was cut back by 3 bases and J by 7 bases. CDR3 sequence (DNA): TGCGCCAGCAGCTGGACTAGCGGCCCAAATGAGCAGTACTTC. It specifies CASSWTSGPNEQYF.

The J gene is TRBJ2-7, the V gene TRBV4-1, with 8 nucleotides matching TRBD2. Germline V CDR1 and CDR2: MGHRA, YSYEKL. J gave up 6 bases and V 1 base, and 8 bases lay outside the gene matches. This CDR3 has 15 residues. The CDR3 is CASSQVGGGYSEQYF. CDR3 DNA: TGCGCCAGCAGCCAAGTTGGCGGGGGGTACTCCGAGCAGTACTTC.

This clonotype showed up just a few times. V gene TRBV7-6 combines with J gene TRBJ1-2; a weak D match, TRBD1 (6 bases). V lost 11 bases and J lost 8, with 21 bases in between. CDR1 is SGHVS and CDR2 is FNYEAQ in the germline V gene. The CDR3 totals 13 residues. The CDR3 loop is CAWGAGGGGGYTF. DNA of the CDR3: TGTGCCTGGGGGGCCGGGGGAGGAGGAGGCTACACCTTC.

This clonotype was observed a handful of times. This sequence joins TRBV7-9 and TRBJ2-1; D might be TRBD2 (5 bases). Germline V gene sequence: CDR1 SEHNR, CDR2 FQNEAQ (reference sequence). V lost 2 bases to trimming and J lost 14 bases, with 13 bases between them. The CDR3 runs 12 residues. The CDR3: CASSLQRSHEFF. CDR3 bases: TGTGCCAGCAGCTTACAGCGGAGCCACGAGTTCTTC.

This chain connects TRBV20-1 to TRBJ1-5; D perhaps matches TRBD1 (6 bases). Germline CDR1 DFQATT, CDR2 SNEGSKA (reference sequence). Trimming pared 3 bases from V and 5 bases from J, leaving 14 bases between. The CDR3 has 14 residues. CDR3 in amino acids: CSASPGGGHQPQHF. CDR3 DNA sequence: TGCAGTGCTAGCCCCGGGGGGGGCCATCAGCCCCAGCATTTT.

This clonotype appeared once. The rearrangement uses TRBV11-2 and TRBJ2-1; 10 bases are a match to TRBD1. The CDR3 extends over 14 amino acids. Germline CDR1 and CDR2: SGHAT and FQNNGV. V lost 7 bases to trimming and J lost 6 bases; unmatched junction nucleotides: 6. The CDR3: CASTQGQGGNEQFF. In nucleotides, the CDR3 is TGTGCCAGCACCCAAGGACAGGGGGGCAATGAGCAGTTCTTC.

This chain joins TRBV6-5 and TRBJ1-1; no firm D call. The CDR3 totals 13 residues. Trimming left V 4 bases short and J 1 base short, with 7 bases between. Germline-derived CDR1 and CDR2 are MNHEY and SVGAGI. CDR3: CASSFYKNTEAFF. Written as DNA, the CDR3 is TGTGCCAGCAGTTTTTACAAGAACACTGAAGCTTTCTTT.

This clonotype showed up just a few times. The V gene is TRBV5-1, the J gene TRBJ1-6; D is undetermined. The CDR3 is 13 amino acids. The ends were cut back, 0 bases at V and 10 bases at J, with 8 bases in the middle. Germline CDR1 is SGHRS and CDR2 is YFSETQ. The CDR3 region is CASSLAGKSPLHF. The CDR3 DNA follows: TGCGCCAGCAGCTTGGCCGGGAAATCACCCCTCCACTTT.

In this sample, this clonotype turned up a few times. The chain carries TRBV20-1 and TRBJ1-4; D gene unclear. This CDR3 has 17 residues. Deletions cut 3 bases from V and 0 bases from J, with 17 bases between. Germline values: CDR1 DFQATT, CDR2 SNEGSKA (reference sequence). The CDR3 loop reads CSASRPGSYATNEKLFF. DNA for the CDR3: TGCAGTGCTAGCCGTCCAGGTTCTTATGCAACTAATGAAAAACTGTTTTTT.